These T cell receptor beta chains were read from a single sample in a study of blood T cell repertoires in COVID-19. TCRdb keeps only in-frame clones here, not all; method: immunoSEQ multiplex PCR. The sample yields over 80,000 clones, more than 70% seen once. Sequences were obtained from peripheral blood. The origin of the receptors is an older woman with acute or convalescent COVID-19. CDR3s include the opening cysteine and the closing phenylalanine or tryptophan. Clone size is given for some rows only: seen once, a few or many times, or a class if the clone is expanded.

>.|TRBJ1-5|TRBV11-2
CASSPDRDVGQPQHF
>.|TRBJ2-7|TRBV5-4
CASSFRGDGYEQYF
>.|TRBJ2-7|TRBV18
CASSHRQGAVVEQYF
>.|TRBJ2-3|TRBV5-1
CASSLVSGPTDTQYF
>.|TRBJ2-7|TRBV9
CASSLGAGGISYEQYF
>.|TRBJ1-1|TRBV9
CASRTANEYGTEAFF
>.|TRBJ1-2|TRBV5-6
CASSLWDSYGYTF
>.|TRBJ2-7|TRBV11-3
CASSPRRLAGGPEIYEQYF
>.|TRBJ2-7|TRBV20-1
CSASDRGEQYF
>.|TRBJ1-2|TRBV5-1
CASSLMGQGSSNYGYTF
>.|TRBJ1-2|TRBV6-2/TRBV6-3
CASSYGSGYTF
>few|TRBJ2-5|TRBV28
CASRPQGGGQETQYF
>.|TRBJ1-1|TRBV18
CASSPSQGVNTEAFF
>.|TRBJ2-3|TRBV5-1
CASSLQGQSDTQYF
>.|TRBJ1-1|TRBV6-5
CASSYQTGGLTEAFF
>few|TRBJ1-1|TRBV28
CASSLQAGLTEAFF
>.|TRBJ1-4|TRBV30
CATPPPTGGEEKLFF
>few|TRBJ2-3|TRBV5-1
CASSYGSGTDTQYF
>.|TRBJ1-5|TRBV19
CASSIRGSSNQPQHF
>.|TRBJ1-1|TRBV9
CASSGQDRSANTEAFF
>.|TRBJ1-2|TRBV5-6
CASSPTGSWGYTF
>once|TRBJ2-1|TRBV6-4
CASSRLAAANEQFF
>.|TRBJ2-1|TRBV3-1/TRBV3-2
CASSLRLESNEQFF
>.|TRBJ1-3|TRBV27
CASSSIGDRDSGNTIYF
>.|TRBJ1-5|TRBV30
CAWSVPSGPTPQHF
>.|TRBJ1-3|TRBV11-3
CASSLGQAASGNTIYF
>once|TRBJ1-6|TRBV2
CASSDWDRNVLHF